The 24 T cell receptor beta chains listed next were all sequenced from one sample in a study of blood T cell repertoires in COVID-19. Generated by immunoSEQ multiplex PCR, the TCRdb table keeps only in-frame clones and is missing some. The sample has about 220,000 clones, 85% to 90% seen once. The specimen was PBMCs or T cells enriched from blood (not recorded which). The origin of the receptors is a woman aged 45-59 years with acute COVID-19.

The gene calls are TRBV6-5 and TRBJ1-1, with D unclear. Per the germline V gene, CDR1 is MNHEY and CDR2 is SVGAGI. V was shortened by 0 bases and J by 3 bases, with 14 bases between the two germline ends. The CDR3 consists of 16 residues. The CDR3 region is CASSYSGGARDTEAFF. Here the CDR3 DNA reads TGTGCCAGCAGTTACTCTGGAGGCGCTCGGGACACTGAAGCTTTCTTT.

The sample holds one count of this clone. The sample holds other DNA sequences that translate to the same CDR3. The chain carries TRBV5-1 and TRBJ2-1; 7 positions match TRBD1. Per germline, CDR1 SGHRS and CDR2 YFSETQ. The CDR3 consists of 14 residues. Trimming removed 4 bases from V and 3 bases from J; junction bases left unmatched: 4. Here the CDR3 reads CASSLRDSYNEQFF. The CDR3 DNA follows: TGCGCCAGCAGCCTCCGGGACAGCTACAATGAGCAGTTCTTC.

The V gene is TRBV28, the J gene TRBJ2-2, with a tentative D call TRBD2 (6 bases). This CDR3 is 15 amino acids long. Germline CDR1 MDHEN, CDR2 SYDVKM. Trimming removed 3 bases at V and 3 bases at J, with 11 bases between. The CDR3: CASSFSGGDTGELFF. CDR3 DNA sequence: TGTGCCAGCAGTTTTTCTGGAGGGGACACCGGGGAGCTGTTTTTT.

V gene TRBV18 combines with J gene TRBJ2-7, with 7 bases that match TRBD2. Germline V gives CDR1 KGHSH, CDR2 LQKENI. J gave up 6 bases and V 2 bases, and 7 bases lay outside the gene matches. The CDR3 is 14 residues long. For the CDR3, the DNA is TGTGCCAGCTCACCAGAGGAGCGGGAAGGCGAGCAGTACTTC. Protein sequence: CASSPEEREGEQYF.

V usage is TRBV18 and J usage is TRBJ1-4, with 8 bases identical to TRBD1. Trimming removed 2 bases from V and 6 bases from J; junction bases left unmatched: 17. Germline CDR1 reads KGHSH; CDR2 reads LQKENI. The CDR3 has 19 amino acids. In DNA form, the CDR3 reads TGTGCCAGCTCACCAGGAGTTTGGTTTGTAGGGACAGGCCATGAAAAACTGTTTTTT. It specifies CASSPGVWFVGTGHEKLFF.

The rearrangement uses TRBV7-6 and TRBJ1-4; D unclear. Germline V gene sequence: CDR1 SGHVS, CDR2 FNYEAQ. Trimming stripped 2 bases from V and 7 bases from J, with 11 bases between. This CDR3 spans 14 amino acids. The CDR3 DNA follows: TGTGCCAGCAGCTTACGCGGGCTAGGTGAAAAACTGTTTTTT. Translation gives CASSLRGLGEKLFF.

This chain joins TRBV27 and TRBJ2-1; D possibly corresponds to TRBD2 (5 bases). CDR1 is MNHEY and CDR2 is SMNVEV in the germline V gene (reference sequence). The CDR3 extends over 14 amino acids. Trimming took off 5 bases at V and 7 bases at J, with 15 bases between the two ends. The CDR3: CASSPILEENEQFF. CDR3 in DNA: TGTGCCAGCAGTCCCATCCTGGAGGAGAATGAGCAGTTCTTC.

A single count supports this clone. CDR3 sequence reads: CASSPRTSRELFF. In DNA, the CDR3 is TGTGCCAGCAGCCCCCGGACATCCCGGGAGCTGTTTTTT. V usage is TRBV6-2 or TRBV6-3 and J usage is TRBJ2-2; D may be TRBD1 (5 bases). Per the germline V gene, CDR1 is MNHEY and CDR2 is SVGEGT. The CDR3 loop spans 13 amino acids. V was clipped by 6 bases and J by 9 bases, with 14 bases between them.

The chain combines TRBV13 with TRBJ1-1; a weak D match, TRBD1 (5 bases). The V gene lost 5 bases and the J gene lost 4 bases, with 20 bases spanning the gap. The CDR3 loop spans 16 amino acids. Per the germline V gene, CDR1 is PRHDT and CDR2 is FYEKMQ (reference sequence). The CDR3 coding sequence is TGTGCCAGCAGCACTCAAAACTCAGGGTTACCCACTGAAGCTTTCTTT. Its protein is CASSTQNSGLPTEAFF.

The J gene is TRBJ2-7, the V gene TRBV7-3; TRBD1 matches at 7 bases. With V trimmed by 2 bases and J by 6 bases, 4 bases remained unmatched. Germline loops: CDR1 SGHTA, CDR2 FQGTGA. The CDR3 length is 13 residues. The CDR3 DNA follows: TGTGCCAGCAGCTTACACAGGGGTGGCGAGCAGTACTTC. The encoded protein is CASSLHRGGEQYF.

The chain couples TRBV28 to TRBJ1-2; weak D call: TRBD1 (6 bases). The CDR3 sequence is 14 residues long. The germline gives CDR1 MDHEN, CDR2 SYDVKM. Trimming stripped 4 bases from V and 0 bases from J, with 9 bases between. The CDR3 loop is CASSSGQTNYGYTF. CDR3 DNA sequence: TGTGCCAGCAGTTCAGGACAGACTAACTATGGCTACACCTTC.

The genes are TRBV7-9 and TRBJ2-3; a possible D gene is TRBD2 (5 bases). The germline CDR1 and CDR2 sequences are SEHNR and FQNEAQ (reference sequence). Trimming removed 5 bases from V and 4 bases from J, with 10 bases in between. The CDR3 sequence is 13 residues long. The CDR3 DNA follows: TGTGCCAGCAGCCCGAGGGTTGCAGATACGCAGTATTTT. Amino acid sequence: CASSPRVADTQYF.

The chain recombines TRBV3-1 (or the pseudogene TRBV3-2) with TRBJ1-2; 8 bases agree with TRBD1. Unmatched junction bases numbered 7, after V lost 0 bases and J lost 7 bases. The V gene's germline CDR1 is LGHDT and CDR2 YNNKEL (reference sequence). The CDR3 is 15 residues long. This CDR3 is CASSQDRGRMGGYTF. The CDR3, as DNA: TGTGCCAGCAGCCAAGACAGGGGGCGTATGGGTGGCTACACCTTC.

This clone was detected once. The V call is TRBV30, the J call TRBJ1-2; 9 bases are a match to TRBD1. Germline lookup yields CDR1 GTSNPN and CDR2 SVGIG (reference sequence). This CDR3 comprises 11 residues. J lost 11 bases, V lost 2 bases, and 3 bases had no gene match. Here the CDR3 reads CAWSRQGGYTF. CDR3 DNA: TGTGCCTGGAGTAGACAGGGGGGTTACACCTTC.

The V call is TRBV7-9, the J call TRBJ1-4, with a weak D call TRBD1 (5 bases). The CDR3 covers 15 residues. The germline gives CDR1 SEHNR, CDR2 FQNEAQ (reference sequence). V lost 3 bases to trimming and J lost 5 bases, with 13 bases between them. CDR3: CASSFVRALNEKLFF. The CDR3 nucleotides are TGTGCCAGCAGCTTCGTCAGGGCGTTAAATGAAAAACTGTTTTTT.

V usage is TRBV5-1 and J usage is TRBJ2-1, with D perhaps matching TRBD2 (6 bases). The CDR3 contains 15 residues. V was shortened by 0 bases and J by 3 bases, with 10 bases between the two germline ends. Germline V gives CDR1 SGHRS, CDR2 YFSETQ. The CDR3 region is CASSLAPGDYNEQFF. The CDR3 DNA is TGCGCCAGCAGCTTGGCCCCGGGGGACTACAATGAGCAGTTCTTC.

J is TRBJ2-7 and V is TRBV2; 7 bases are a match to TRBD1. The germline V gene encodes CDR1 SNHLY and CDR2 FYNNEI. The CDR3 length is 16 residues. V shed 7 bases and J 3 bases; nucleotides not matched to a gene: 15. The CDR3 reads CASKDVGTEQSYEQYF. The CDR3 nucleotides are TGTGCCAGCAAGGATGTCGGGACAGAGCAAAGCTACGAGCAGTACTTC.

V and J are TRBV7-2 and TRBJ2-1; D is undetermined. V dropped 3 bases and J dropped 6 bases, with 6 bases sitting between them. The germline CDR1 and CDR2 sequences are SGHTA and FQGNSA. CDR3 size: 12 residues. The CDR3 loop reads CASSLSRNEQFF. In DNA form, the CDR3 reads TGTGCCAGCAGCTTGTCCCGCAATGAGCAGTTCTTC.

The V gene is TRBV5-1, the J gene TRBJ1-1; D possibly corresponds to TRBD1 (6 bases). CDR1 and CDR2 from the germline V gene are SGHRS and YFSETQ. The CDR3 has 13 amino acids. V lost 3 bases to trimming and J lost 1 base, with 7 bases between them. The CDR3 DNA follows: TGCGCCAGCAGCTCGACAGGGAACACTGAAGCTTTCTTT. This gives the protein CASSSTGNTEAFF.

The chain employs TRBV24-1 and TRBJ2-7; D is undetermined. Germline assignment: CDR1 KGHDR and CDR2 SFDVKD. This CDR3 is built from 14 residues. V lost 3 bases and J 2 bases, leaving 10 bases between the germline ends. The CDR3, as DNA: TGTGCCACCAGTGATACTAACCCTCCCTACGAGCAGTACTTC. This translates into CATSDTNPPYEQYF.

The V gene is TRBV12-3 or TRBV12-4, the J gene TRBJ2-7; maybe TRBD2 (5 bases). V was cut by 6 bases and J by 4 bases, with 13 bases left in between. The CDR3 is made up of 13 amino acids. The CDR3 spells CASSPRPGYEQYF. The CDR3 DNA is TGTGCCAGCAGCCCTCGTCCGGGGTACGAGCAGTACTTC.

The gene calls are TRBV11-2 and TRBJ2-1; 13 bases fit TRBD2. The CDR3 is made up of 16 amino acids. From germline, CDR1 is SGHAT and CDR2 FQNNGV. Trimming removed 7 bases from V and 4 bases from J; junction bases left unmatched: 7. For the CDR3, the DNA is TGTGCCAGCACCCTAGGGACTAGCGGGGCATACAATGAGCAGTTCTTC. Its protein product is CASTLGTSGAYNEQFF.

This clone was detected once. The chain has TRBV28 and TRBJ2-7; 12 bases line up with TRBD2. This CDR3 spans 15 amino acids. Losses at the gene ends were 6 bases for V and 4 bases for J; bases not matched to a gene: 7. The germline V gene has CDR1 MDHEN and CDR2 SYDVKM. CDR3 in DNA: TGTGCCAGCAGCCGCTGGACTAGCGGGAAATACGAGCAGTACTTC. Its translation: CASSRWTSGKYEQYF. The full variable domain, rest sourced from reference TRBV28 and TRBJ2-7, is DVKVTQSSRYLVKRTGEKVFLECVQDMDHENMFWYRQDPGLGLRLIYFSYDVKMKEKGDIPEGYSVSREKKERFSLILESASTNQTSMYLCASSRWTSGKYEQYFGPGTRLTVT.

Written as DNA, the CDR3 is TGTGCCAGTAGTATAGCCGGGACATACTCCTACAATGAGCAGTTCTTC. Its protein is CASSIAGTYSYNEQFF. The chain links TRBV19 to TRBJ2-1; perhaps TRBD1 as D (6 bases). CDR1 is LNHDA, CDR2 SQIVND, per germline (reference sequence). CDR3 length: 16 residues. Deletions cut 1 base from V and 0 bases from J, with 10 bases between.